This T cell receptor beta chain was documented in a study of blood T cell repertoires in COVID-19. The method was immunoSEQ multiplex PCR; TCRdb's version includes in-frame clones alone and lacks a portion of them. Among 250,000 to 300,000 clones listed, roughly 85% were seen once. Looked up from germline, CDR1 is SGDLS and CDR2 is YYNGEE. With V trimmed by 10 bases and J by 2 bases, 18 bases remained unmatched. CDR3 length: 18 residues. The J gene is TRBJ2-2, the V gene TRBV9; 9 nucleotides line up with TRBD1. The TCR originated in a man between 50 and 59 years old with active or convalescent COVID-19. The sequencing sample was made of peripheral blood. CDR3 residues: CALNLLNYRGPNTGELFF. CDR3 nucleotides: TGTGCCCTAAACCTTCTTAATTACAGGGGGCCTAACACCGGGGAGCTGTTTTTT.